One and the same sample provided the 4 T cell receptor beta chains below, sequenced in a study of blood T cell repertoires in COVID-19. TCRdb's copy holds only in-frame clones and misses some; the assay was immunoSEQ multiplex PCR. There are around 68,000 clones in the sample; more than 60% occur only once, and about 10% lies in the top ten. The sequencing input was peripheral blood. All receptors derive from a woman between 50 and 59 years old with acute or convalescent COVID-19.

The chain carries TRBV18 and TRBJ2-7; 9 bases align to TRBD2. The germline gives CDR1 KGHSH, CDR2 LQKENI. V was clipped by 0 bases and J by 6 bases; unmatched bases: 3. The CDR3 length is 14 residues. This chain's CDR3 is CASSPPGLAGEQYF. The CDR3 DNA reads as TGTGCCAGCTCACCACCGGGACTAGCTGGCGAGCAGTACTTC.

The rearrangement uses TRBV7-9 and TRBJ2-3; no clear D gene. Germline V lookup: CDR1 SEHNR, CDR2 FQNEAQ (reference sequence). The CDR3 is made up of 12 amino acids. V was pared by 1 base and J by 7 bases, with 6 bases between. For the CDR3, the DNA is TGTGCCAGCAGCTTAGGCGGCTATACGCAGTATTTT. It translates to CASSLGGYTQYF.

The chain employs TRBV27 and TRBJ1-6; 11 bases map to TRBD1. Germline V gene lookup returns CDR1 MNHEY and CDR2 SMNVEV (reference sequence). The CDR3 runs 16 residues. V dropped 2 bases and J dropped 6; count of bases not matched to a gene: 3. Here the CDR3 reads CASSLEGQGVNSPLHF. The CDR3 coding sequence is TGTGCCAGCAGTTTAGAGGGACAGGGGGTTAATTCACCCCTCCACTTT.

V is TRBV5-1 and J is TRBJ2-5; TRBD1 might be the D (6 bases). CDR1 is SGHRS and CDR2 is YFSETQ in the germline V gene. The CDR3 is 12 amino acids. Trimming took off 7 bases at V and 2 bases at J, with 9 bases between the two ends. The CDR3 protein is CASRDTQETQYF. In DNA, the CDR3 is TGCGCCAGCCGGGACACGCAAGAGACCCAGTACTTC.